In this sample, the clone carrying this T cell receptor beta chain turned up a few times. Its matching antigen is unknown. These data belong to a study of OX40 agonist ivuxolimab in advanced cancers. Background on the study: Ivuxolimab, an agonist antibody against OX40 (CD134), was given to patients.

Profiled with immunoSEQ multiplex PCR; TCRdb holds only in-frame clones, not every one. This table holds around 60,000 clones, roughly 80% found once. V was pared by 8 bases and J by 4 bases, with 17 bases between. The CDR3 runs 14 residues. CDR1 and CDR2 (germline): MNHEY, SMNVEV (reference sequence). Findings and limits, study-wide: Expanded clones belonging to CD8+ T cells outnumbered, on average, those of CD4+. Doses of 0.1 to 3.0 mg/kg were accompanied by clonal expansion of CD4+ and CD8+ blood T cells by week 6.

The timepoints at which blood was sampled were baseline, cycle 4 day 1, and cycle 7 day 1. The receptor comes from an adult with an advanced solid tumor such as melanoma, head and neck, liver or kidney cancer. The V call is TRBV27, the J call TRBJ1-1, with D unresolved. This material consisted of CD4+ or CD8+ T cells sorted from blood, taken in a trial of the OX40 agonist ivuxolimab. The CDR3 nucleotides are TGTGCCAGCCAGCAGCGGCGGAGGGTCACTGAAGCTTTCTTT. Protein: CASQQRRRVTEAFF.